This TCR beta chain was recorded in a study of blood T cell repertoires in COVID-19. Germline V lookup: CDR1 SGHDT, CDR2 YYEEEE. There are 13 residues in the CDR3. The germline V and J ends were trimmed by 0 bases and 1 base, with 5 bases remaining between them. Method: immunoSEQ multiplex PCR; TCRdb's copy keeps in-frame clones and lacks some. The table has more than 200,000 clones, about 88% seen once; the top ten hold 1.5% to 2%. The TCR comes from a man in his 70s with acute or convalescent COVID-19. The genes are TRBV5-6 and TRBJ2-7, with D unresolved. The sample taken for sequencing was peripheral blood. CDR3 coding DNA: TGTGCCAGCAGCTTGGACGGTTCCTACGAGCAGTACTTC. This codes for CASSLDGSYEQYF.